This passage covers 26 T cell receptor beta chains from one sample sequenced in a study of blood T cell repertoires in COVID-19. The repertoire was sequenced with immunoSEQ multiplex PCR; TCRdb's copy has only in-frame clones and lacks some. The sample holds about 180,000 clones, roughly 84% seen once. Material: PBMCs or T cells enriched from blood (not recorded which). These receptors were taken from a woman aged 45-65 years who had recovered from COVID-19.

This chain connects TRBV14 to TRBJ2-5; 14 bases fit TRBD2. Per the germline V gene, CDR1 is SGHDN and CDR2 is FVKESK. The ends lost 2 bases at V and 5 bases at J; junction bases unmatched: 4. The CDR3 covers 16 residues. The CDR3 DNA is TGTGCCAGCAGCCAACCGGGACTAGCGGGAGCGGAGACCCAGTACTTC. It translates to CASSQPGLAGAETQYF.

The V call is TRBV18, the J call TRBJ2-7; D possibly corresponds to TRBD1 (6 bases). V was shortened by 4 bases and J by 3 bases, with 10 bases between the two germline ends. Germline CDR1 reads KGHSH; CDR2 reads LQKENI. The CDR3 spans 13 residues. DNA for the CDR3: TGTGCCAGCTCACAGGGGGATAGCTACGAGCAGTACTTC. The encoded protein is CASSQGDSYEQYF.

The chain carries TRBV6-5 and TRBJ2-1, with 10 positions matching TRBD1. The CDR3 has 15 amino acids. V was pared by 6 bases and J by 6 bases, with 8 bases of the junction left unmatched. The germline V gene encodes CDR1 MNHEY and CDR2 SVGAGI. The CDR3 bases are TGTGCCAGCAGGTCCGGGACAGGGGACAGCAATGAGCAGTTCTTC. Its protein is CASRSGTGDSNEQFF.

The CDR3 DNA sequence: TGCGCCAGCAGGGAGCATGGGGGGAGCACTGAAGCTTTCTTT. Translation: CASREHGGSTEAFF. J is TRBJ1-1 and V is TRBV5-1; a weak D match, TRBD1 (5 bases). Germline CDR1 reads SGHRS; CDR2 reads YFSETQ. The V end was cut by 5 bases, the J end by 4 bases, with 15 bases between. The CDR3 runs to 14 residues.

The CDR3 region is CASSGDWVANTEAFF. Written as DNA, the CDR3 is TGTGCCAGCAGCGGAGATTGGGTAGCGAACACTGAAGCTTTCTTT. The V call is TRBV7-9, the J call TRBJ1-1; D unresolved. This CDR3 region has 15 residues. From germline, CDR1 is SEHNR and CDR2 FQNEAQ (reference sequence). V was shortened by 5 bases and J by 1 base, with 14 bases between the two germline ends.

V gene TRBV6-2 or TRBV6-3 combines with J gene TRBJ2-1; no clear D gene. There are 16 residues in the CDR3. Per the germline V gene, CDR1 is MNHEY and CDR2 is SVGEGT. Trimming left V 5 bases short and J 7 bases short, with 21 bases between. The CDR3 here is CASSRKVALGRNEQFF. The CDR3 DNA follows: TGTGCCAGCAGTCGTAAAGTGGCCCTAGGTAGGAATGAGCAGTTCTTC.

This chain uses TRBV5-5 with TRBJ1-4; D is unresolved. CDR1 and CDR2 (germline): SGHKS, YYEKEE (reference sequence). V shed 4 bases and J shed 3 bases, with 16 bases lying between them. The CDR3 loop spans 16 amino acids. CDR3 sequence reads: CASSAAVSQANEKLFF. DNA of the CDR3: TGTGCCAGCAGCGCCGCAGTTTCTCAGGCTAATGAAAAACTGTTTTTT.

This clone was seen only a few times. The rearrangement uses TRBV28 and TRBJ1-5; 10 bases align to TRBD1. The CDR3 covers 18 residues. The ends lost 9 bases at V and 0 bases at J; junction bases unmatched: 14. Germline V gene sequence: CDR1 MDHEN, CDR2 SYDVKM. The CDR3 DNA reads as TGTGCCAGTGGAACCCTCGGGACAGGGGCATATAGCAATCAGCCCCAGCATTTT. This sequence encodes CASGTLGTGAYSNQPQHF.

The chain uses TRBV29-1 and TRBJ1-1; no clear D. CDR1 SQVTM and CDR2 ANQGSEA come from the germline V gene. CDR3 length: 12 amino acids. V lost 7 bases, J lost 3 bases, and 12 bases lay in between. The CDR3 protein is CSGRRFDTEAFF. The DNA for the CDR3 is TGCAGCGGTCGGAGATTTGACACTGAAGCTTTCTTT.

The rearrangement joins TRBV28 to TRBJ1-5; tentatively, D is TRBD1 (6 bases). Looked up from germline, CDR1 is MDHEN and CDR2 is SYDVKM. The CDR3 is 16 amino acids. Trimming took off 3 bases at V and 0 bases at J, with 12 bases between the two ends. The CDR3 region is CASSLIRGYSNQPQHF. For the CDR3, the DNA is TGTGCCAGCAGTTTGATCAGGGGCTATAGCAATCAGCCCCAGCATTTT.

The genes are TRBV5-1 and TRBJ1-2; 9 bases are shared with TRBD1. After removal of 4 bases from V and 6 bases from J, the junction contained 22 bases not matched to a gene. CDR1 and CDR2 from the germline V gene are SGHRS and YFSETQ. This CDR3 is 19 amino acids long. The CDR3 region is CASSIGSPTGGAFRNGYTF. CDR3 DNA sequence: TGCGCCAGCAGCATTGGGTCTCCAACAGGGGGCGCTTTTAGGAATGGCTACACCTTC.

The chain couples TRBV27 to TRBJ1-2; 7 bases agree with TRBD1. The junction had 8 bases not matched to a gene; V was cut back by 6 bases and J by 4 bases. The CDR3 has 14 amino acids. In germline, CDR1 is MNHEY, CDR2 SMNVEV (reference sequence). DNA of the CDR3: TGTGCCAGCAGCCCCCGCGGACAGGTCTATGGCTACACCTTC. It codes for CASSPRGQVYGYTF.

This sequence joins TRBV27 and TRBJ2-7, with 9 positions matching TRBD2. Germline loops: CDR1 MNHEY, CDR2 SMNVEV (reference sequence). The CDR3 sequence is 18 residues long. Germline trimming cut 5 bases from V and 0 bases from J; bases unmatched to any gene: 14. This CDR3 is CASSRYSGRGGLSYEQYF. As DNA, the CDR3 is TGTGCCAGCAGTCGTTATAGCGGGAGAGGAGGCCTCTCCTACGAGCAGTACTTC.

The gene calls are TRBV7-2 and TRBJ1-2; 10 bases line up with TRBD1. V was clipped by 1 base and J by 8 bases; unmatched bases: 7. CDR1 and CDR2 from the germline V gene are SGHTA and FQGNSA. CDR3 length: 15 amino acids. CDR3 in DNA: TGTGCCAGCAGCTTAGATTCGACAGGGGGCCGGGGCTACACCTTC. It codes for CASSLDSTGGRGYTF.

Comments on this clone: This sample includes further DNA sequences coding for the same CDR3. V and J are TRBV13 and TRBJ1-2; unclear D gene. The V end was cut by 4 bases, the J end by 5 bases, with 11 bases between. The CDR3 has 13 residues. Germline V CDR1 and CDR2: PRHDT, FYEKMQ (reference sequence). This CDR3 reads CASSSRSRYGYTF. CDR3 in DNA: TGTGCCAGCAGCTCACGATCCCGGTATGGCTACACCTTC.

The chain has TRBV6-5 and TRBJ1-5, with 7 bases aligning to TRBD1. The CDR3 is 15 amino acids. Losses at the gene ends were 6 bases for V and 2 bases for J; bases not matched to a gene: 7. Germline V gene data show CDR1 as MNHEY and CDR2 as SVGAGI. CDR3 coding DNA: TGTGCCAGCAGCGATAACAGGGGCGGCAATCAGCCCCAGCATTTT. Translation: CASSDNRGGNQPQHF.

The CDR3 sequence: CASSQATGGKNTEAFF. For the CDR3, the DNA is TGTGCCAGCAGCCAAGCCACAGGGGGGAAGAACACTGAAGCTTTCTTT. This chain connects TRBV3-1 (or the pseudogene TRBV3-2) to TRBJ1-1, with 8 bases fitting TRBD1. Trimming removed 1 base from V and 1 base from J; junction bases left unmatched: 5. The germline gives CDR1 LGHDT, CDR2 YNNKEL (reference sequence). The CDR3 has 16 amino acids.

The chain combines TRBV13 with TRBJ2-6; D possibly corresponds to TRBD2 (6 bases). V dropped 9 bases and J dropped 2 bases, with 8 bases sitting between them. Per the germline V gene, CDR1 is PRHDT and CDR2 is FYEKMQ (reference sequence). CDR3 length equals 13 residues. Written as DNA, the CDR3 is TGTGCCAGTCGGAGGGCTGGGGCCAACGTCCTGACTTTC. Its protein is CASRRAGANVLTF.

This chain connects TRBV19 to TRBJ2-1; TRBD2 aligns across 7 bases. V gave up 4 bases and J gave up 7 bases; unmatched junction bases: 13. The CDR3 is made up of 16 amino acids. From germline, CDR1 is LNHDA and CDR2 SQIVND (reference sequence). The CDR3 loop is CASSTLRTGGRNEQFF. For the CDR3, the DNA is TGTGCCAGTAGTACCCTACGCACGGGAGGAAGGAATGAGCAGTTCTTC.

The chain carries TRBV30 and TRBJ1-4, with a tentative D call TRBD1 (6 bases). CDR1 and CDR2 from the germline V gene are GTSNPN and SVGIG (reference sequence). Trimming cost V 3 bases and J 4 bases, with 9 bases left between them. The CDR3 loop spans 13 amino acids. The CDR3 reads CAWSTGLNEKLFF. CDR3 nucleotides: TGTGCCTGGAGCACAGGGCTTAATGAAAAACTGTTTTTT.

The chain recombines TRBV16 with TRBJ2-7; no clear D gene. Germline V gene data show CDR1 as KGHSY and CDR2 as FQNENV. V dropped 0 bases and J dropped 9 bases, with 15 bases sitting between them. The CDR3 has 14 residues. The CDR3 sequence is CASSQSGRIAGQYF. CDR3 in DNA: TGTGCCAGCAGCCAATCTGGGCGCATCGCTGGGCAGTACTTC.

This sequence joins TRBV11-1 and TRBJ2-1; 8 bases are a match to TRBD2. This CDR3 contains 13 residues. CDR1 is SGHAT, CDR2 FQDESV, per germline (reference sequence). V lost 5 bases, J lost 9 bases, and 6 bases stayed unmatched. The CDR3: CASSTTAGGEQFF. CDR3 DNA sequence: TGTGCCAGCAGCACGACTGCGGGGGGTGAGCAGTTCTTC.

This chain joins TRBV25-1 and TRBJ1-2, with a tentative D call TRBD1 (5 bases). Looked up from germline, CDR1 is MGHDK and CDR2 is SYGVNS. There are 15 residues in the CDR3. The germline V and J ends were trimmed by 5 bases and 3 bases, with 16 bases remaining between them. In DNA form, the CDR3 reads TGTGCCAGCAGTCCGTGGGCGGGGCGCGACTATGGCTACACCTTC. Protein product: CASSPWAGRDYGYTF.

This clone was picked up many times. J is TRBJ2-1 and V is TRBV30; TRBD1 is a possible D gene (5 bases). Looked up from germline, CDR1 is GTSNPN and CDR2 is SVGIG (reference sequence). V lost 3 bases to trimming and J lost 3 bases, with 6 bases between them. This CDR3 is built from 12 residues. The DNA of the CDR3 is TGTGCCTGGAGGGGGCTCTACAATGAGCAGTTCTTC. Its translation: CAWRGLYNEQFF. Full variable domain (missing parts from reference TRBV30 and TRBJ2-1): SQTIHQWPATLVQPVGSPLSLECTVEGTSNPNLYWYRQAAGRGLQLLFYSVGIGQISSEVPQNLSASRPQDRQFILSSKKLLLSDSGFYLCAWRGLYNEQFFGPGTRLTVL.

This clone showed up just a few times. This chain links TRBV19 with TRBJ1-5; D possibly corresponds to TRBD1 (5 bases). The CDR3 runs 16 residues. Germline-derived CDR1 and CDR2 are LNHDA and SQIVND (reference sequence). V lost 7 bases and J 6 bases, leaving 22 bases between the germline ends. The CDR3 nucleotides are TGTGCCAGTAACTTAGGAGGGTCACCAGGGTTTCAGCCCCAGCATTTT. Translation: CASNLGGSPGFQPQHF.

CDR3 coding DNA: TGTGCCAGCAGTCCCTACAGGGACAGCTCCTATAATTCACCCCTCCACTTT. Protein product: CASSPYRDSSYNSPLHF. The V gene is TRBV27, the J gene TRBJ1-6, with TRBD1 matching over 7 bases. The length of the CDR3 is 17 residues. V lost 5 bases and J lost 0; bases outside the gene matches: 7. Germline V lookup: CDR1 MNHEY, CDR2 SMNVEV (reference sequence).